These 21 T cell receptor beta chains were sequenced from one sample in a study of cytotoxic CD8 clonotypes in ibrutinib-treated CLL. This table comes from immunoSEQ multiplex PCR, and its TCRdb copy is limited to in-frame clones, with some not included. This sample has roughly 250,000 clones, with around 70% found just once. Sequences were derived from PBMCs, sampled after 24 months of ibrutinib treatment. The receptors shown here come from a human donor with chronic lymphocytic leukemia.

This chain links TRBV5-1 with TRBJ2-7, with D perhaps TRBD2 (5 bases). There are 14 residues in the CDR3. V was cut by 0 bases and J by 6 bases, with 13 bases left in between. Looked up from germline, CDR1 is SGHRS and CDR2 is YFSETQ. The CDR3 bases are TGCGCCAGCAGCTTGGGAGGGCCTCCGGTCGAGCAGTACTTC. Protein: CASSLGGPPVEQYF.

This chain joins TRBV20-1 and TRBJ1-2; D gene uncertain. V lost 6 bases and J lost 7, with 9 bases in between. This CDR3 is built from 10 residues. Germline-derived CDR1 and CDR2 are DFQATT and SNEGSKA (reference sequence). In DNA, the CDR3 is TGCAGTGCCGTACAAGCTGGCTACACCTTC. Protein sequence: CSAVQAGYTF.

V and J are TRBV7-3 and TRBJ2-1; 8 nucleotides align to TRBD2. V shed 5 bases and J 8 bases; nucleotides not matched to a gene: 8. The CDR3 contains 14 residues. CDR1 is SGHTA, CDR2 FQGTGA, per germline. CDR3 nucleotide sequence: TGTGCCAGCAGCCCAGCGGGAGTCATGGATGAGCAGTTCTTC. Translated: CASSPAGVMDEQFF. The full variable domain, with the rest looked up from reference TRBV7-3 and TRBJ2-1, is GAGVSQTPSNKVTEKGKYVELRCDPISGHTALYWYRQSLGQGPEFLIYFQGTGAADDSGLPNDRFFAVRPEGSVSTLKIQRTERGDSAVYLCASSPAGVMDEQFFGPGTRLTVL.

This CDR3 reads CASSYSNYEQYF. The CDR3 nucleotides are TGTGCCAGCAGTTACTCCAACTACGAGCAGTACTTC. The V call is TRBV6-6, the J call TRBJ2-7, with D hard to call. The CDR3 has 12 residues. With 0 bases removed from V and 3 bases from J, the gap between germline ends came to 3 bases. The germline gives CDR1 MNHNY, CDR2 SVGAGI (reference sequence).

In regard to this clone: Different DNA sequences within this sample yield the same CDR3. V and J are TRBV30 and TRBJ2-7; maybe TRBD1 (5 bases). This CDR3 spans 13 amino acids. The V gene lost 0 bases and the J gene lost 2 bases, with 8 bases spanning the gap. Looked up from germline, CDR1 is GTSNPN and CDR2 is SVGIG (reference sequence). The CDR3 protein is CAWSVTGPYEQYF. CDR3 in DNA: TGTGCCTGGAGTGTAACAGGCCCCTACGAGCAGTACTTC. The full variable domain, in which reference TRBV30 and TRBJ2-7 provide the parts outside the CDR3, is SQTIHQWPATLVQPVGSPLSLECTVEGTSNPNLYWYRQAAGRGLQLLFYSVGIGQISSEVPQNLSASRPQDRQFILSSKKLLLSDSGFYLCAWSVTGPYEQYFGPGTRLTVT.

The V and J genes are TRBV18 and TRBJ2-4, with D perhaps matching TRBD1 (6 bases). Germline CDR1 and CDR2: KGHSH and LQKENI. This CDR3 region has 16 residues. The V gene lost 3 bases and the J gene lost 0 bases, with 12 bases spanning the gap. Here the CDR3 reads CASSPNRASAKNIQYF. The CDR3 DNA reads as TGTGCCAGCTCACCTAACAGGGCCTCAGCCAAAAACATTCAGTACTTC.

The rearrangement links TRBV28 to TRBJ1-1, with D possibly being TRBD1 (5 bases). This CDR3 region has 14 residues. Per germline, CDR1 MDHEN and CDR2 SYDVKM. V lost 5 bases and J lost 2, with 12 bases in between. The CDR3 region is CASSPDSPNTEAFF. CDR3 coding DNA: TGTGCCAGCAGTCCCGACAGCCCCAACACTGAAGCTTTCTTT.

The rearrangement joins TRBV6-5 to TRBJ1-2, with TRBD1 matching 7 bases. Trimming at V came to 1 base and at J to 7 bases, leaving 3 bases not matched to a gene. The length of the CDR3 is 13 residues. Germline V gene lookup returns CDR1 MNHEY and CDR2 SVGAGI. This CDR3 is CASSYLQGLGYTF. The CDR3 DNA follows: TGTGCCAGCAGTTACTTACAGGGGCTTGGCTACACCTTC.

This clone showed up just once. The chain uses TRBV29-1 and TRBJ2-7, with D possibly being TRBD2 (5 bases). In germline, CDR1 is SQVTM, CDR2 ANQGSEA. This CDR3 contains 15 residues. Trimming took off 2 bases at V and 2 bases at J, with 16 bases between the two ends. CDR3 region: CSVESPREDTYEQYF. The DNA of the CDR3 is TGCAGCGTTGAATCCCCCCGGGAAGACACCTACGAGCAGTACTTC.

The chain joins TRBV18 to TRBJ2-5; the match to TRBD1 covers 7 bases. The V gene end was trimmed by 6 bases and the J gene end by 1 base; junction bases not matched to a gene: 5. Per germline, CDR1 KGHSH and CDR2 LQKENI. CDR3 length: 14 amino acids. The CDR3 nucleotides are TGTGCCAGCTCTCATGGACAGGTCCAAGAGACCCAGTACTTC. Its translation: CASSHGQVQETQYF.

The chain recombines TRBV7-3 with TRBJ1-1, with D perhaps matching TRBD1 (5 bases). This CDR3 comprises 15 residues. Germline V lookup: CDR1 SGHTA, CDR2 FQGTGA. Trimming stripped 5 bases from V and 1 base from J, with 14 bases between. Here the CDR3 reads CASSEFKGTNTEAFF. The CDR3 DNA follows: TGTGCCAGCAGCGAATTTAAGGGGACGAACACTGAAGCTTTCTTT.

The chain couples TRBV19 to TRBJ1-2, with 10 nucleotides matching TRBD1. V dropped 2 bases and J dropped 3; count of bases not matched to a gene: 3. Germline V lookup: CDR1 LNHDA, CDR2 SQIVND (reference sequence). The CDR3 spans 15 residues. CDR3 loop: CASSIRDRGDYGYTF. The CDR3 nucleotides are TGTGCCAGTAGTATACGGGACAGGGGAGACTATGGCTACACCTTC.

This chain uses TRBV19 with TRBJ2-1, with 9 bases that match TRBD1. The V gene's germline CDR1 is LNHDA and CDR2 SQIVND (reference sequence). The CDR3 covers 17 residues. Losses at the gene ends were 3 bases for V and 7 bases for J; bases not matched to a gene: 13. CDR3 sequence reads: CASSIPTTGGFLNEQFF. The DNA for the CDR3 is TGTGCCAGTAGTATCCCCACAACAGGGGGCTTCTTGAATGAGCAGTTCTTC.

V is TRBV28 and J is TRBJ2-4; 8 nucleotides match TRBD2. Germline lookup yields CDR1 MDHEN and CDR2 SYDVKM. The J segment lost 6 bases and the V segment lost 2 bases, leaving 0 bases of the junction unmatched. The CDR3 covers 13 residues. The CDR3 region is CASSLLAGNIQYF. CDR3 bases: TGTGCCAGCAGTTTACTAGCGGGAAACATTCAGTACTTC.

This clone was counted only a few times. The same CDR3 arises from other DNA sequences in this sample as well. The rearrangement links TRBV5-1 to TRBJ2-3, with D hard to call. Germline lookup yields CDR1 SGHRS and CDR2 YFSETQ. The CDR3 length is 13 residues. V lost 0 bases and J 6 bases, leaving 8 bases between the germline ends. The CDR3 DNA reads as TGCGCCAGCAGCTTGGAATTTGGCGATACGCAGTATTTT. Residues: CASSLEFGDTQYF.

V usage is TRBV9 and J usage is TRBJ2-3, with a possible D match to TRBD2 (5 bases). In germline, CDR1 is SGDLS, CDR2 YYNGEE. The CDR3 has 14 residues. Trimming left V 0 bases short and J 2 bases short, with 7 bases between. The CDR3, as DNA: TGTGCCAGCAGCGTAGCGGGGTACACAGATACGCAGTATTTT. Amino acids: CASSVAGYTDTQYF.

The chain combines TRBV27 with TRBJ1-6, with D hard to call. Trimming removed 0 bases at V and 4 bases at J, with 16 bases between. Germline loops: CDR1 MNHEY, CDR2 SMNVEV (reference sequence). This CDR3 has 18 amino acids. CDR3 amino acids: CASSLSIQSTPYNSPLHF. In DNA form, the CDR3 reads TGTGCCAGCAGTTTATCAATTCAGTCCACCCCATATAATTCACCCCTCCACTTT.

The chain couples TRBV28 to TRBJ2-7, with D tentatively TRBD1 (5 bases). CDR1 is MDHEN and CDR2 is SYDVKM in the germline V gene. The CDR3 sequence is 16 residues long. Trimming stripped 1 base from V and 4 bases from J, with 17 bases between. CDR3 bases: TGTGCCAGCAGTTTATCAAGGGGCCAGTTACGGTACGAGCAGTACTTC. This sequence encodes CASSLSRGQLRYEQYF.

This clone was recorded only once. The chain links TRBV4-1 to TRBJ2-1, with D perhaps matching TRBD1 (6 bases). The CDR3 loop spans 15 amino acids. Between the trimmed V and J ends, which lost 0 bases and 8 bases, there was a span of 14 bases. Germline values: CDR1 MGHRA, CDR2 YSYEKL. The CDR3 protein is CASSQERGGSDEQFF. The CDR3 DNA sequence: TGCGCCAGCAGCCAAGAGCGAGGGGGTAGCGATGAGCAGTTCTTC.

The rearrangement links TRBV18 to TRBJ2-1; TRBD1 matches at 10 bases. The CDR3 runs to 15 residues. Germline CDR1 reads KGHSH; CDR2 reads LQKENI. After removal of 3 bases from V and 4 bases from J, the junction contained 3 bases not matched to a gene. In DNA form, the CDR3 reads TGTGCCAGCTCACCGGGACAGGGGTTGTACAATGAGCAGTTCTTC. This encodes CASSPGQGLYNEQFF.

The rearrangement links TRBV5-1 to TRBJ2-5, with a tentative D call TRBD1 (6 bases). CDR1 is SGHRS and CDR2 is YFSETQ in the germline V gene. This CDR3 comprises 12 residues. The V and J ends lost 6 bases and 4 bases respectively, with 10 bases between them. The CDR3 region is CASTLRGETQYF. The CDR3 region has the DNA TGCGCCAGCACCCTCAGGGGAGAGACCCAGTACTTC.